Here is one T cell receptor beta chain with its context. Its antigen is still unknown. The data were taken from a study of CD8+CD57+ T cells in acquired aplastic anemia. Study information: Across the sorted CD4+ and CD8+ cells, DNA amounts averaged approximately 3 ug. Study results and caveats: Researchers report that fewer than 30 CD8+ CDR3 sequences appeared in both patients and controls.

Trimming left V 4 bases short and J 0 bases short, with 16 bases between. Germline CDR1 reads LGHNT; CDR2 reads FRNRAP. The CDR3 sequence is 17 residues long. CD8+CD57+ cell expansion, shown by flow cytometry, had occurred in the patients selected for sequencing. Severe acquired aplastic anemia was diagnosed in all patients. CDR3 and TCR beta VDJ profiling relied on a genomic DNA template. MiXCR, applied by TCRdb to the reads, yields one record per CDR3 protein. Of roughly 180,000 distinct CDR3 sequences in the sample, roughly 65% were seen once. This sequence originates from a human donor with aplastic anemia. Material: sorted CD4+, CD8+, or CD8+CD57+ T cells (not recorded which) from PBMCs. The rearrangement uses TRBV12-5 and TRBJ2-1; D remains unclear. The CDR3 here is CASGSGLNPSSYNEQFF. The CDR3, as DNA: TGTGCTAGTGGTTCGGGCCTTAACCCGAGCTCCTACAATGAGCAGTTCTTC.